What follows are 29 T cell receptor beta chains derived from one specimen sequenced in a study of graft-versus-host responses after intestinal transplantation. Graft-derived tissue was subjected to processing to liberate intraepithelial and lamina propria lymphocytes. Here immunoSEQ multiplex PCR was the method, and the copy in TCRdb shows in-frame clones only, minus some. Of 25,000 to 30,000 clones listed, about four fifths are singletons. The sample in question was ileum tissue, obtained 98 days after intestinal transplantation. The receptors here all came from a human patient who received an intestinal transplant, so some T cells may come from the graft donor.

The V gene is TRBV2, the J gene TRBJ2-1; 11 bases are a match to TRBD1. Germline V gene sequence: CDR1 SNHLY, CDR2 FYNNEI. The CDR3 covers 15 residues. The J segment lost 9 bases and the V segment lost 6 bases, leaving 10 bases of the junction unmatched. CDR3 amino acids: CASSLRGQGASEQFF. DNA for the CDR3: TGTGCCAGCAGCCTCCGCGGACAGGGGGCAAGTGAGCAGTTCTTC.

The chain employs TRBV10-3 and TRBJ1-3; D is undetermined. This CDR3 has 13 amino acids. In germline, CDR1 is ENHRY, CDR2 SYGVKD. V lost 7 bases, J lost 4 bases, and 11 bases lay in between. The CDR3 loop reads CAIMSGRGNTIYF. The CDR3 nucleotides are TGTGCCATCATGTCGGGCAGGGGAAACACCATATATTTT.

The chain couples TRBV12-5 to TRBJ2-3; 7 nucleotides agree with TRBD1. The germline V gene encodes CDR1 LGHNT and CDR2 FRNRAP. Losses at the gene ends were 3 bases for V and 3 bases for J; bases not matched to a gene: 3. The CDR3 contains 14 residues. The CDR3 DNA reads TGTGCTAGTGGTTTAGGGGGCTGGACAGATACGCAGTATTTT. Amino acids: CASGLGGWTDTQYF.

The CDR3 sequence: CASGQKALYEQYF. The CDR3 DNA follows: TGTGCCAGCGGTCAAAAGGCCCTCTACGAGCAGTACTTC. The chain joins TRBV2 to TRBJ2-7; no clear D. The CDR3 spans 13 residues. Per the germline V gene, CDR1 is SNHLY and CDR2 is FYNNEI. Trimming removed 8 bases from V and 3 bases from J, with 14 bases in between.

The V and J genes are TRBV2 and TRBJ1-2; 9 bases map to TRBD1. CDR3 length: 16 amino acids. In germline, CDR1 is SNHLY, CDR2 FYNNEI. V shed 2 bases, J shed 4 bases, and the junction held 8 bases outside the gene matches. The CDR3 reads CASSETGGAFSYGYTF. The CDR3 nucleotides are TGTGCCAGCAGTGAAACAGGGGGCGCTTTTTCCTATGGCTACACCTTC. Full variable domain (missing parts from reference TRBV2 and TRBJ1-2): EPEVTQTPSHQVTQMGQEVILRCVPISNHLYFYWYRQILGQKVEFLVSFYNNEISEKSEIFDDQFSVERPDGSNFTLKIRSTKLEDSAMYFCASSETGGAFSYGYTFGSGTRLTVV.

This chain connects TRBV10-1 to TRBJ2-7; D is unclear. V shed 2 bases and J shed 2 bases, with 10 bases lying between them. CDR1 is WNHNN and CDR2 is SYGVQD in the germline V gene (reference sequence). The CDR3 sequence is 14 residues long. DNA for the CDR3: TGCGCCAGCAGTGAGCCCTCACAACCCTACGAGCAGTACTTC. Its protein product is CASSEPSQPYEQYF.

The V gene is TRBV7-2, the J gene TRBJ1-2; no reliable D call. Germline CDR1 is SGHTA and CDR2 is FQGNSA. V dropped 5 bases and J dropped 0 bases, with 10 bases sitting between them. CDR3 length equals 14 residues. The CDR3 bases are TGTGCCAGCAGCCTGGACGTGACTAACTATGGCTACACCTTC. Translating gives CASSLDVTNYGYTF.

This CDR3 reads CASSEGQGTLYGYTF. In DNA form, the CDR3 reads TGTGCCAGCAGTGAAGGACAGGGGACACTCTATGGCTACACCTTC. V gene TRBV6-1 combines with J gene TRBJ1-2; 8 bases map to TRBD1. J lost 4 bases, V lost 1 base, and 5 bases had no gene match. The length of the CDR3 is 15 residues. From germline, CDR1 is MNHNS and CDR2 SASEGT.

This clone was observed a handful of times. V usage is TRBV9 and J usage is TRBJ1-6; D is possibly TRBD1 (6 bases). This CDR3 region has 14 residues. The germline V and J ends were trimmed by 0 bases and 7 bases, with 8 bases remaining between them. The germline gives CDR1 SGDLS, CDR2 YYNGEE. CDR3 in DNA: TGTGCCAGCAGCGTAGACGGGGGCAATTCACCCCTCCACTTT. This sequence encodes CASSVDGGNSPLHF.

The CDR3 DNA follows: TGCGCCAGCAGCCAAGCCGGGAACCCGAACACTGAAGCTTTCTTT. This sequence encodes CASSQAGNPNTEAFF. The V call is TRBV4-1, the J call TRBJ1-1; unclear D gene. CDR1 and CDR2 (germline): MGHRA, YSYEKL. The V gene lost 1 base and the J gene lost 1 base, with 10 bases spanning the gap. The CDR3 spans 15 residues.

CDR3 region: CASSLTGGTYEQYF. The CDR3 DNA follows: TGTGCCAGCAGCTTGACAGGAGGGACCTACGAGCAGTACTTC. This sequence joins TRBV5-6 and TRBJ2-7; TRBD2 might be the D (6 bases). The germline CDR1 and CDR2 sequences are SGHDT and YYEEEE. The CDR3 totals 14 residues. Trimming took 1 base from V and 2 from J, leaving 10 bases between them.

The chain uses TRBV9 and TRBJ1-3, with 7 bases fitting TRBD1. CDR1 SGDLS and CDR2 YYNGEE come from the germline V gene. The CDR3 has 16 amino acids. V trimming: 0 bases; J trimming: 4 bases; junction bases outside the gene matches: 7. The CDR3 nucleotides are TGTGCCAGCAGCGTAGCGGAGACAGGGTCCGGAAACACCATATATTTT. It encodes CASSVAETGSGNTIYF.

The gene calls are TRBV28 and TRBJ1-2; D ambiguous. Trimming stripped 1 base from V and 1 base from J, with 7 bases between. The CDR3 extends over 14 amino acids. Germline CDR1 MDHEN, CDR2 SYDVKM. CDR3 loop: CASSLYNSNYGYTF. The CDR3 coding sequence is TGTGCCAGCAGTTTATATAACAGTAACTATGGCTACACCTTC.

V and J are TRBV12-1 and TRBJ2-7; the DNA was not used to check the table's D call, TRBD2. TRBV12-1 is a recognized pseudogene. This CDR3 spans 10 amino acids. The CDR3 reads CAILRYEQYF. In DNA, the CDR3 is TGTGCCATCCTGCGCTACGAGCAGTACTTC.

V is TRBV5-4 and J is TRBJ2-2; TRBD2 aligns across 13 bases. Trimming cost V 4 bases and J 6 bases; bases outside gene matches: 9. This CDR3 has 17 residues. Per the germline V gene, CDR1 is SGHNT and CDR2 is YYREEE (reference sequence). CDR3 DNA: TGTGCCAGCAGCACCGGGACTAGCGGGGTGTTTCCCGGGGAGCTGTTTTTT. Residues: CASSTGTSGVFPGELFF. Supplemented by reference TRBV5-4 and TRBJ2-2, the full variable domain reads ETGVTQSPTHLIKTRGQQVTLRCSSQSGHNTVSWYQQALGQGPQFIFQYYREEENGRGNFPPRFSGLQFPNYSSELNVNALELDDSALYLCASSTGTSGVFPGELFFGEGSRLTVL.

J is TRBJ1-4 and V is TRBV28; unclear D gene. The CDR3 spans 23 residues. Germline V gene lookup returns CDR1 MDHEN and CDR2 SYDVKM. V lost 2 bases and J 7 bases, leaving 38 bases between the germline ends. DNA of the CDR3: TGTGCCAGCAGTTTAATACCATACTGGCGAAACCGGGAAGAAGGCAGAGCCCTTGAAAAACTGTTTTTT. This encodes CASSLIPYWRNREEGRALEKLFF.

This clone was seen only once. Written as DNA, the CDR3 is TGTGCCAGCAGCTTAGTTACAGGGGGAACCTACAATGAGCAGTTCTTC. Translation gives CASSLVTGGTYNEQFF. The chain is built from TRBV7-8 and TRBJ2-1; 8 nucleotides line up with TRBD1. The V and J ends lost 1 base and 2 bases, in that order; junction bases with no gene match: 4. The CDR3 extends over 16 amino acids. Germline V lookup: CDR1 SGHVS, CDR2 FQNEAQ.

The rearrangement uses TRBV5-1 and TRBJ2-7, with TRBD2 identical over 11 bases. There are 16 residues in the CDR3. Losses at the gene ends were 0 bases for V and 11 bases for J; bases not matched to a gene: 13. CDR1 and CDR2 (germline): SGHRS, YFSETQ. The CDR3 protein is CASSLVMGTSGLLKYF. The CDR3 DNA reads TGCGCCAGCAGCTTGGTTATGGGGACTAGCGGCCTCTTGAAGTACTTC.

This sequence joins TRBV4-2 and TRBJ1-3; 8 bases align to TRBD1. Trimming cost V 1 base and J 6 bases; bases outside gene matches: 8. Germline values: CDR1 LGHNA, CDR2 YNFKEQ. The CDR3 runs 16 residues. CDR3 coding DNA: TGTGCCAGCAGCCAAGGAGGGACAGGTCCCGAAAACACCATATATTTT. Translated: CASSQGGTGPENTIYF.

This clone was detected only a few times. V is TRBV5-4 and J is TRBJ1-4, with TRBD1 matching over 8 bases. The CDR3 runs 15 residues. V dropped 0 bases and J dropped 8; count of bases not matched to a gene: 6. In germline, CDR1 is SGHNT, CDR2 YYREEE (reference sequence). CDR3: CASSLGQGAGEKLFF. The CDR3 nucleotides read TGTGCCAGCAGCTTGGGGCAGGGGGCAGGAGAAAAACTGTTTTTT.

The gene calls are TRBV2 and TRBJ1-2; 9 nucleotides agree with TRBD1. Germline-derived CDR1 and CDR2 are SNHLY and FYNNEI. J was trimmed by 9 bases and V by 11 bases; bases with no gene match: 7. This CDR3 region has 11 residues. CDR3 in DNA: TGTGCCTGGACAGGGGAGGAGAGCTACACCTTC. Translated: CAWTGEESYTF.

This clone was picked up one time. The J gene is TRBJ1-1, the V gene TRBV6-1; 8 bases fit TRBD1. Per germline, CDR1 MNHNS and CDR2 SASEGT. The CDR3 is made up of 19 amino acids. Trimming cost V 2 bases and J 0 bases; bases outside gene matches: 14. CDR3: CASSELPFDRGVVNTEAFF. The CDR3 bases are TGTGCCAGCAGTGAACTACCATTCGACAGGGGAGTCGTGAACACTGAAGCTTTCTTT.

The chain links TRBV7-8 to TRBJ2-1; possible D gene TRBD1, 5 bases. The CDR3 has 15 amino acids. Per germline, CDR1 SGHVS and CDR2 FQNEAQ. Between the trimmed V and J ends, which lost 5 bases and 5 bases, there was a span of 16 bases. CDR3 sequence (DNA): TGTGCCAGCAGCATTTACCGACAGACCAACAATGAGCAGTTCTTC. It codes for CASSIYRQTNNEQFF.

The chain carries TRBV27 and TRBJ2-7; the match to TRBD2 covers 10 bases. The junction had 9 bases not matched to a gene; V was cut back by 8 bases and J by 2 bases. The CDR3 loop spans 15 amino acids. Germline loops: CDR1 MNHEY, CDR2 SMNVEV (reference sequence). CDR3 nucleotide sequence: TGTGCCAGCGGAACCCGAGCGGGGGGGCCCTACGAGCAGTACTTC. Translation: CASGTRAGGPYEQYF.

The chain recombines TRBV2 with TRBJ1-5; TRBD1 is a possible D gene (6 bases). Germline V gene data show CDR1 as SNHLY and CDR2 as FYNNEI. V was pared by 4 bases and J by 7 bases, with 11 bases between. The CDR3 runs to 13 residues. The CDR3 coding sequence is TGTGCCAGCAGTGTCAGGGGCAGGCAGCCCCAGCATTTT. Translation: CASSVRGRQPQHF. Complete variable domain (other parts from reference TRBV2 and TRBJ1-5): EPEVTQTPSHQVTQMGQEVILRCVPISNHLYFYWYRQILGQKVEFLVSFYNNEISEKSEIFDDQFSVERPDGSNFTLKIRSTKLEDSAMYFCASSVRGRQPQHFGDGTRLSIL.

This clone appeared a few times. This chain uses TRBV2 with TRBJ2-7; tentative D call: TRBD2 (5 bases). The CDR3 is 13 amino acids. V lost 7 bases and J 5 bases, leaving 15 bases between the germline ends. The germline CDR1 and CDR2 sequences are SNHLY and FYNNEI. CDR3 residues: CASMSWRSDEQYF. CDR3 DNA sequence: TGTGCCAGCATGTCTTGGAGGTCGGACGAGCAGTACTTC.

The V gene is TRBV9, the J gene TRBJ2-6, with 8 positions matching TRBD1. The CDR3 length is 19 residues. CDR1 and CDR2 from the germline V gene are SGDLS and YYNGEE. Trimming at V came to 3 bases and at J to 0 bases, leaving 11 bases not matched to a gene. The CDR3 bases are TGTGCCAGCAGCGCCGACGGACAGGGCCCTTACTCTGGGGCCAACGTCCTGACTTTC. Translating gives CASSADGQGPYSGANVLTF.

About this clone: The same CDR3 is also encoded by other DNA sequences in this sample. J is TRBJ2-2 and V is TRBV9; D call uncertain. The CDR3 consists of 14 residues. CDR1 and CDR2 from the germline V gene are SGDLS and YYNGEE. V lost 3 bases, J lost 3 bases, and 9 bases lay in between. The CDR3 sequence: CASSERSYTGELFF. The DNA of the CDR3 is TGTGCCAGCAGCGAGAGGTCTTACACCGGGGAGCTGTTTTTT.

V usage is TRBV30 and J usage is TRBJ2-2, with a tentative D call TRBD2 (6 bases). The length of the CDR3 is 15 residues. Per the germline V gene, CDR1 is GTSNPN and CDR2 is SVGIG (reference sequence). V lost 8 bases, J lost 2 bases, and 18 bases lay in between. The CDR3 nucleotides are TGTGCCCTCTGGAACAACGGACTAAACACCGGGGAGCTGTTTTTT. Its translation is CALWNNGLNTGELFF.